The clone carrying this T cell receptor (beta chain) was observed many times. Its cognate antigen is unknown. Unique molecular identifiers were used in preparing the TCRbeta library. TCRdb re-called the PCR reads with MiXCR, one entry per CDR3 protein. Of under 850,000 distinct CDR3 sequences listed, 10% to 15% were seen once; the top ten hold roughly 0.84%. This entry comes from a study of T-cell reconstitution after alpha-beta-depleted transplantation in children. General study results and limits: Newly produced T cells mostly accounted for T-cell counts and diversity one year post-transplant. Alpha-beta T cells about two months after transplant reportedly derived from several hundred expanded graft clones. After transplant, high TCRbeta diversity at day 60 in some patients arose from surviving recipient T cells and thymic progenitors.

Unmatched junction bases numbered 11, after V lost 5 bases and J lost 6 bases. Germline V gene lookup returns CDR1 MNHNS and CDR2 SASEGT. CDR3 length: 15 amino acids. The receptor was derived from a girl aged 2-9 years with congenital amegakaryocytic thrombocytopenia, due to receive a stem cell transplant. Sequencing was performed on PBMCs, taken before TCRalphabeta/CD19-depleted stem cell transplant. The rearrangement uses TRBV6-1 and TRBJ1-1; 8 bases are shared with TRBD1. The CDR3 DNA reads TGTGCCAGCAGTCCCGGGACAGGCGTAAATTCTGAAGCTTTCTTT. It codes for CASSPGTGVNSEAFF.